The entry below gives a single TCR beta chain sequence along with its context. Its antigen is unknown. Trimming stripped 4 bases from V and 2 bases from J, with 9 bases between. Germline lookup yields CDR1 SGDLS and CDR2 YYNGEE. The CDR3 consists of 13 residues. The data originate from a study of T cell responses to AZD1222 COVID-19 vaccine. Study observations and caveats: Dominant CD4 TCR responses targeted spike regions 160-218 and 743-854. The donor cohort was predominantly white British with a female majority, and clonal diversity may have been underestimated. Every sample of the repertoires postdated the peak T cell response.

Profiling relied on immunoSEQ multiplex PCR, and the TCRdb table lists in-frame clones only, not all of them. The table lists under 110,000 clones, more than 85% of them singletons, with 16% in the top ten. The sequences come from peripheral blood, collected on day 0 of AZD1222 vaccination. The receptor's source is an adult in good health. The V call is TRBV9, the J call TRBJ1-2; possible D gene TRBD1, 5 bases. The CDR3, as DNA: TGTGCCAGCAGCCCCCAGGGCAACTATGGCTACACCTTC. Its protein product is CASSPQGNYGYTF.